This T cell receptor beta chain was identified in a study of CD8+CD57+ T cells in acquired aplastic anemia. Overall study context: Yields of DNA that came from sorted CD4+ and CD8+ cells averaged roughly 3.3 ug.

This clonotype appeared many times. The CDR3 totals 15 residues. Trimming cost V 7 bases and J 6 bases; bases outside gene matches: 8. Genomic DNA was employed as the template in profiling TCR beta VDJ and CDR3. TCRdb re-derived calls from the reads in MiXCR, one entry per CDR3 protein. The profile covers some 120,000 distinct CDR3 sequences, with 48% appearing a single time and 2% to 3% taken by the ten largest. The chain recombines TRBV12-3 or TRBV12-4 with TRBJ2-1; 11 bases are a match to TRBD2. Sequencing input: sorted CD4+, CD8+, or CD8+CD57+ T cells (not recorded which) from PBMCs. This sequence originates from a human donor in good health, serving as a control. The DNA for the CDR3 is TGTGCCAGCAACCCGACCGGGACTAGCGGCAATGAGCAGTTCTTC. Translating gives CASNPTGTSGNEQFF.